This T cell receptor (beta chain) was documented in a study of cytomegalovirus exposure and HLA in healthy donors. The ends lost 6 bases at V and 2 bases at J; junction bases unmatched: 3. Germline values: CDR1 WSHSY, CDR2 SAAADI. This CDR3 is 15 amino acids long. Amplification used 60 Vbeta primers and 13 Jbeta primers. Libraries were prepared by immunoSEQ multiplex PCR; TCRdb keeps only in-frame clonotypes and omits some of them. This table holds about 220,000 clones, around 76% found once. The count of this clone is one. The source of this sequence is a middle-aged man in good health and CMV-seropositive. V usage is TRBV10-2 and J usage is TRBJ1-3; the match to TRBD1 covers 11 bases. Sequencing used PBMCs. The CDR3 DNA is TGCGCCAGCAGCCCGGGACAGGGGGCTGGAAACACCATATATTTT. Its protein product is CASSPGQGAGNTIYF.